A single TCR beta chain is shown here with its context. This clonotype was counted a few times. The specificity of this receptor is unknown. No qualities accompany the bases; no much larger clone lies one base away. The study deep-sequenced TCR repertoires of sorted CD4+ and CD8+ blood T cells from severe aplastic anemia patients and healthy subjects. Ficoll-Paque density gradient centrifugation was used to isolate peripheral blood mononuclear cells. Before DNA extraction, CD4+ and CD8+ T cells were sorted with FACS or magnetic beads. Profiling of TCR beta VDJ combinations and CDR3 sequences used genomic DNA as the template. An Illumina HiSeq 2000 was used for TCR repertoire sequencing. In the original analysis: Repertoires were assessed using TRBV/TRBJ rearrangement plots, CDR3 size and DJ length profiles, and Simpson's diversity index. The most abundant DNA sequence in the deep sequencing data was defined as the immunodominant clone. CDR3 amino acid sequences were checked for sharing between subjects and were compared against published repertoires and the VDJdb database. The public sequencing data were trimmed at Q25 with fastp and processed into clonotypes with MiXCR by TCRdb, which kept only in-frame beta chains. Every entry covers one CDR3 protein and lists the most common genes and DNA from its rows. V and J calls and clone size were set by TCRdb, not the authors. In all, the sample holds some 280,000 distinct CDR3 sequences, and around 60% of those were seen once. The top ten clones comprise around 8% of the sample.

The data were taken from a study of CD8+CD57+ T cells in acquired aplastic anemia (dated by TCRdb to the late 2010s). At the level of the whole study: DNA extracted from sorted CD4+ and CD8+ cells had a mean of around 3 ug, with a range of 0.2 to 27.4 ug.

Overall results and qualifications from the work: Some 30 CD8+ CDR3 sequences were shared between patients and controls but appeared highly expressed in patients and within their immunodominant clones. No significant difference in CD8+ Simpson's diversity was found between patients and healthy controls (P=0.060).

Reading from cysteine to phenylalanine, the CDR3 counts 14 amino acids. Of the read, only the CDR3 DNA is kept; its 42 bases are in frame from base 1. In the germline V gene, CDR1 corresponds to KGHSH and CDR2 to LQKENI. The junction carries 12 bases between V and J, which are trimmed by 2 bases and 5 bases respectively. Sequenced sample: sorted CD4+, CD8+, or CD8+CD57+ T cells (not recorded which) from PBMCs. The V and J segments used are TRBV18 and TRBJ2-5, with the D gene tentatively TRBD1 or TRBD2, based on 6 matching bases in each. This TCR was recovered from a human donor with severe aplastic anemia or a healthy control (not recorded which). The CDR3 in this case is CASSPRRGSETQYF. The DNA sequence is TGTGCCAGCTCACCAAGGAGGGGGAGTGAGACCCAGTACTTC.